This entry features one T cell receptor (beta chain) sequence. What it binds is unknown. Researchers ran the PCR with 60 Vbeta and 13 Jbeta primers. TCRdb's table, derived via immunoSEQ multiplex PCR, lists solely in-frame clones and lacks some. The table records about 190,000 clones, 65% to 85% of them present only once. CDR1 LGHNA and CDR2 YSLEER come from the germline V gene. The CDR3 sequence is 13 residues long. V lost 0 bases to trimming and J lost 4 bases, with 6 bases between them. This sample is drawn from a study of cytomegalovirus exposure and HLA in healthy donors. Looking at the study overall: Unique TCR beta sequences numbering some 120 million came from about 179 million T cells in an earlier analysis.

Study-level points and caveats: TCR beta V segments were, for the most part, productive about 87% or about 30% of the time in an earlier analysis.

The chain carries TRBV4-3 and TRBJ1-1; D gene ambiguous. The sample taken for sequencing was PBMCs. The TCR was taken from a man aged 50-60 years in good health and CMV-seronegative. The CDR3 protein is CASSQDGSTEAFF. In DNA, the CDR3 is TGCGCCAGCAGCCAAGATGGGAGCACTGAAGCTTTCTTT.